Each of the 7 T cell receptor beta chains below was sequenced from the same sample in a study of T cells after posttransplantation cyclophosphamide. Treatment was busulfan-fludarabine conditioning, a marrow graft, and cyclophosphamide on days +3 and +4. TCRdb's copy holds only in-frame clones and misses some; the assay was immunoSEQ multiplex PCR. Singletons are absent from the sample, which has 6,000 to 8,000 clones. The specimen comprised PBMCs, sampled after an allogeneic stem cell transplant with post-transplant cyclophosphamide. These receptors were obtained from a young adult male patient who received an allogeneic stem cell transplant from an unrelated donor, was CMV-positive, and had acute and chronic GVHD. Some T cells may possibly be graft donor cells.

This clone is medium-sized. Here the CDR3 reads CAISRGETEAFF. The CDR3 region has the DNA TGTGCCATCAGTCGAGGGGAGACTGAAGCTTTCTTT. This sequence joins TRBV10-3 and TRBJ1-1, with a weak D call TRBD1 (5 bases). Trimming shortened V by 5 bases and J by 5 bases, and 9 bases separated the two germline ends. Germline CDR1 ENHRY, CDR2 SYGVKD. This CDR3 has 12 residues.

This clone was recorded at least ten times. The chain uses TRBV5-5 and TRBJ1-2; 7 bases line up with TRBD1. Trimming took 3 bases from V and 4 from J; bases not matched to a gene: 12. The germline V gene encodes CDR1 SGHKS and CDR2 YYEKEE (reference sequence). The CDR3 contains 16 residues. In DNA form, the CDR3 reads TGTGCCAGCAGCTCGGGACAGCCAGAAATTATCTATGGCTACACCTTC. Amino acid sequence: CASSSGQPEIIYGYTF.

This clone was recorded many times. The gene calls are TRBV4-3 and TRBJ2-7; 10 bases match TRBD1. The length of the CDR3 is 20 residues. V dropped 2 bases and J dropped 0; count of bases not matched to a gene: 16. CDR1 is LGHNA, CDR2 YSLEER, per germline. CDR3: CASSQWTGTGVPKRSYEQYF. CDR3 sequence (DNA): TGCGCCAGCAGCCAATGGACCGGGACAGGGGTCCCAAAACGCTCCTACGAGCAGTACTTC.

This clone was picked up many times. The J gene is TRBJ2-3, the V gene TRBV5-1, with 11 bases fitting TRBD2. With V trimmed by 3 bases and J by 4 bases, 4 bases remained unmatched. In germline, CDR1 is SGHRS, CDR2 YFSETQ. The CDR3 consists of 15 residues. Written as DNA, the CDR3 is TGCGCCAGCAGCTCCATAGCGGGGGGGGCAGATACGCAGTATTTT. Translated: CASSSIAGGADTQYF.

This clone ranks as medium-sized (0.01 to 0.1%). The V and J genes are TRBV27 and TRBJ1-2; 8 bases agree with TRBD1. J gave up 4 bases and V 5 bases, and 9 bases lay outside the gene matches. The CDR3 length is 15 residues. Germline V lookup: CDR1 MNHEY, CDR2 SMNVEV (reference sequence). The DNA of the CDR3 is TGTGCCAGCAGTCCCAGGACAGGGCTGCGCTATGGCTACACCTTC. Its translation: CASSPRTGLRYGYTF.

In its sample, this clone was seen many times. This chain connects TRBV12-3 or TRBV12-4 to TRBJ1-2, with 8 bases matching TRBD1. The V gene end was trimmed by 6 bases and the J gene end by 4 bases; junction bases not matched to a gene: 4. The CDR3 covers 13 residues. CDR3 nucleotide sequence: TGTGCCAGCAGAGTTGGGACAGGCTATGGCTACACCTTC. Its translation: CASRVGTGYGYTF.

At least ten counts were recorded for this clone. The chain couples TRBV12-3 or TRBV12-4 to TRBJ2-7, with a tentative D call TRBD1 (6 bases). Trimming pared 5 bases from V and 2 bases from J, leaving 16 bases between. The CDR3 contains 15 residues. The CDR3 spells CASSPPGHLPYEQYF. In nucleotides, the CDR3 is TGTGCCAGCAGTCCCCCGGGACATCTCCCCTACGAGCAGTACTTC.